The 15 T cell receptor beta chains below were found in one sample sequenced in a study of high-grade serous ovarian cancer treatment subgroups. TCRdb's copy holds only in-frame clones and misses some; the assay was immunoSEQ multiplex PCR. The sample has fewer than 3,000 clones, around 80% seen once. Tumor samples were obtained before definitive surgery or chemotherapy. The sequenced material came from tumor tissue. The receptors stem from a human donor with high-grade serous ovarian cancer.

Note on this clone: Different DNA sequences within this sample yield the same CDR3. The rearrangement links TRBV30 to TRBJ2-7, with a weak D call TRBD2 (5 bases). Germline CDR1 and CDR2: GTSNPN and SVGIG (reference sequence). The CDR3 is 13 amino acids. V was clipped by 0 bases and J by 2 bases, with 8 bases between them. CDR3 residues: CAWSVAGAYEQYF. The CDR3 DNA reads TGTGCCTGGAGTGTTGCCGGGGCCTACGAGCAGTACTTC.

Written as DNA, the CDR3 is TGTGCCACCAGCAGAGAACACGGCTCCTACGAGCAGTACTTC. It translates to CATSREHGSYEQYF. The chain carries TRBV15 and TRBJ2-7; no reliable D call. CDR1 and CDR2 from the germline V gene are LNHNV and YYDKDF (reference sequence). The CDR3 is 14 amino acids. The V gene lost 0 bases and the J gene lost 0 bases, with 6 bases spanning the gap. The entire variable domain, with the rest obtained from reference TRBV15 and TRBJ2-7, is as follows: DAMVIQNPRYQVTQFGKPVTLSCSQTLNHNVMYWYQQKSSQAPKLLFHYYDKDFNNEADTPDNFQSRRPNTSFCFLDIRSPGLGDTAMYLCATSREHGSYEQYFGPGTRLTVT.

The genes are TRBV6-5 and TRBJ1-2; perhaps TRBD1 as D (6 bases). V lost 2 bases, J lost 4 bases, and 11 bases lay in between. This CDR3 has 14 amino acids. CDR1 is MNHEY, CDR2 SVGAGI, per germline. The DNA of the CDR3 is TGTGCCAGCAGTTACCCAGGGGCGGGCTATGGCTACACCTTC. Protein sequence: CASSYPGAGYGYTF.

This clone has a single count. The chain employs TRBV5-1 and TRBJ2-7, with 11 bases aligning to TRBD2. The CDR3 has 15 residues. Germline V lookup: CDR1 SGHRS, CDR2 YFSETQ. V gave up 3 bases and J gave up 1 base; unmatched junction bases: 3. The DNA of the CDR3 is TGCGCCAGCAGCTCCACTAGCGGGAGATCCTACGAGCAGTACTTC. Its translation: CASSSTSGRSYEQYF.

J is TRBJ2-7 and V is TRBV11-3; no firm D call. The V gene lost 0 bases and the J gene lost 0 bases, with 6 bases spanning the gap. Looked up from germline, CDR1 is SGHNT and CDR2 is YENEEA. The CDR3 extends over 14 amino acids. This chain's CDR3 is CASSLEGNSYEQYF. The CDR3 DNA reads TGTGCCAGCAGCTTAGAAGGGAACTCCTACGAGCAGTACTTC.

The chain recombines TRBV10-3 with TRBJ2-3, with TRBD2 matching 12 bases. J lost 3 bases, V lost 3 bases, and 4 bases had no gene match. This CDR3 has 16 amino acids. Per the germline V gene, CDR1 is ENHRY and CDR2 is SYGVKD. CDR3 in amino acids: CAISDRTSGITDTQYF. CDR3 in DNA: TGTGCCATCAGTGACCGGACTAGCGGGATTACAGATACGCAGTATTTT.

The chain uses TRBV7-2 and TRBJ2-7; the match to TRBD1 covers 7 bases. The CDR3 consists of 16 residues. After removal of 7 bases from V and 4 bases from J, the junction contained 16 bases not matched to a gene. Germline CDR1 reads SGHTA; CDR2 reads FQGNSA. This CDR3 is CASNPTHSGTAYEQYF. The CDR3 region has the DNA TGTGCCAGCAACCCTACCCATTCCGGGACAGCATACGAGCAGTACTTC.

The V gene is TRBV25-1, the J gene TRBJ2-5; D possibly corresponds to TRBD2 (6 bases). Trimming took 4 bases from V and 7 from J, leaving 16 bases between them. Per the germline V gene, CDR1 is MGHDK and CDR2 is SYGVNS. This CDR3 has 14 residues. Written as DNA, the CDR3 is TGTGCCAGCAGTGTAGAATCGGGGCGGGGGACCCAGTACTTC. This gives the protein CASSVESGRGTQYF.

This clone is a singleton in its sample. This rearrangement joins TRBV28 to TRBJ1-1; D unclear. The CDR3 runs 13 residues. In germline, CDR1 is MDHEN, CDR2 SYDVKM. Trimming shortened V by 5 bases and J by 10 bases, and 17 bases separated the two germline ends. CDR3 region: CASSRPAPAGAFF. The CDR3 DNA reads TGTGCCAGCAGTCGACCCGCCCCCGCAGGAGCTTTCTTT. Combining the CDR3 with reference TRBV28 and TRBJ1-1 gives the whole variable domain DVKVTQSSRYLVKRTGEKVFLECVQDMDHENMFWYRQDPGLGLRLIYFSYDVKMKEKGDIPEGYSVSREKKERFSLILESASTNQTSMYLCASSRPAPAGAFFGQGTRLTVV.

J is TRBJ2-5 and V is TRBV5-4; 8 bases map to TRBD1. Matching the DNA end better, TRBJ2-7 makes the J call doubtful. This CDR3 region has 13 residues. Germline V CDR1 and CDR2: SGHNT, YYREEE (reference sequence). CDR3 DNA: TGTGCCAGCAGCTTCCAGGGGGCGTACGAGCAGTACTTC. Its translation: CASSFQGAYEQYF.

V is TRBV27 and J is TRBJ2-1, with D possibly called TRBD1 or TRBD2 (6 bases each). The length of the CDR3 is 15 residues. Trimming took 5 bases from V and 6 from J, leaving 17 bases between them. CDR1 and CDR2 from the germline V gene are MNHEY and SMNVEV (reference sequence). CDR3 sequence: CASSRRRGQPNEQFF. In DNA form, the CDR3 reads TGTGCCAGCAGTCGTCGGCGGGGACAACCCAATGAGCAGTTCTTC.

V usage is TRBV4-1 and J usage is TRBJ2-1; D gene unclear. Germline loops: CDR1 MGHRA, CDR2 YSYEKL. V shed 0 bases and J shed 2 bases, with 8 bases lying between them. This CDR3 region has 15 residues. The CDR3 nucleotides read TGCGCCAGCAGCCAAGATCGGCGGACCTACAATGAGCAGTTCTTC. Translated: CASSQDRRTYNEQFF.

The chain couples TRBV9 to TRBJ2-5, with 10 bases fitting TRBD2. Germline CDR1 is SGDLS and CDR2 is YYNGEE. V shed 0 bases, J shed 5 bases, and the junction held 4 bases outside the gene matches. This CDR3 contains 15 residues. This CDR3 is CASSVEDSGRETQYF. The CDR3 DNA sequence: TGTGCCAGCAGCGTAGAGGATAGCGGGAGGGAGACCCAGTACTTC.

The V gene is TRBV18, the J gene TRBJ2-2, with D possibly being TRBD2 (5 bases). The CDR3 extends over 15 amino acids. V was cut by 3 bases and J by 5 bases, with 13 bases left in between. Germline V gene lookup returns CDR1 KGHSH and CDR2 LQKENI. The CDR3 region has the DNA TGTGCCAGCTCACCCGGGGTTGGAGTGACCGGGGAGCTGTTTTTT. Translating gives CASSPGVGVTGELFF.

The genes are TRBV9 and TRBJ2-7; 10 nucleotides align to TRBD2. The CDR3 runs to 18 residues. J lost 4 bases, V lost 0 bases, and 13 bases had no gene match. Germline assignment: CDR1 SGDLS and CDR2 YYNGEE. The CDR3 spells CASSVGMGTSGNEYEQYF. The CDR3 coding sequence is TGTGCCAGCAGCGTAGGGATGGGAACTAGCGGGAACGAATACGAGCAGTACTTC. The full variable domain, in which reference TRBV9 and TRBJ2-7 provide the parts outside the CDR3, is DSGVTQTPKHLITATGQRVTLRCSPRSGDLSVYWYQQSLDQGLQFLIQYYNGEERAKGNILERFSAQQFPDLHSELNLSSLELGDSALYFCASSVGMGTSGNEYEQYFGPGTRLTVT.